The clone carrying this T cell receptor beta chain has ten or more counts. This CDR3 has 14 amino acids. The germline V gene has CDR1 MNHEY and CDR2 SVGEGT. Trimming stripped 2 bases from V and 5 bases from J, with 11 bases between. Sample-barcoded 5' priming and a J-beta primer mix drove a second PCR of about 6 to 12 cycles. In TCRdb, the 5' RACE reads were re-called with MiXCR into one record per CDR3 protein. The profile covers 700,000 to 850,000 distinct CDR3 sequences, with approximately 35% appearing a single time and approximately 13% taken by the ten largest. This entry comes from a study of blood T cells in healthy people across ages.

This chain connects TRBV6-2 or TRBV6-3 to TRBJ2-3; the D call may be TRBD1 or TRBD2 (5 bases each). The sequence came from a man aged 18 to 29 in good health. Sequenced sample: blood. The CDR3: CASSYPTAEDTQYF. The CDR3 bases are TGTGCCAGCAGTTACCCGACAGCGGAAGATACGCAGTATTTT.